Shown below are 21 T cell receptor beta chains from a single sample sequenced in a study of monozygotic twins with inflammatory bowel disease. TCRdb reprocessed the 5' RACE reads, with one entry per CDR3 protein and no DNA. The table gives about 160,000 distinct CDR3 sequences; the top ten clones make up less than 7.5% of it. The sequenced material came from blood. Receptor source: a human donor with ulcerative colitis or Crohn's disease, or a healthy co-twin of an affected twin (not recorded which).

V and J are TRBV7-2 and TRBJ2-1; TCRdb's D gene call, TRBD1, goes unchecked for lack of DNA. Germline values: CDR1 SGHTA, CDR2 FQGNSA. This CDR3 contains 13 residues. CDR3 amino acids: CASSLTIGTEQFF.

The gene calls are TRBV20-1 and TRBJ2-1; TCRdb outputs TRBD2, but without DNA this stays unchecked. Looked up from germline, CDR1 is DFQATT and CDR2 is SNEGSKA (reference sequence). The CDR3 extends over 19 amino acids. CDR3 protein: CSASYNSGRGRRSYNEQFF.

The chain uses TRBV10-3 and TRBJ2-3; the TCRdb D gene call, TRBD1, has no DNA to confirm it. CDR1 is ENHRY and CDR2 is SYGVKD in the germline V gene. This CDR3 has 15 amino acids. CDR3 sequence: CAISGSGDVTDTQYF.

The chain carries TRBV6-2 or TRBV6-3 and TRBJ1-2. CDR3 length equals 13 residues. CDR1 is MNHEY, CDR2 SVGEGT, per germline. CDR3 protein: CASSTRNSYGYTF.

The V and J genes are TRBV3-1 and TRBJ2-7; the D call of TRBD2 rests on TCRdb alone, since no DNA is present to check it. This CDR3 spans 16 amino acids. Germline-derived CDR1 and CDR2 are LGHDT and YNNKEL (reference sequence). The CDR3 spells CASSRGSSGRAYEQYF.

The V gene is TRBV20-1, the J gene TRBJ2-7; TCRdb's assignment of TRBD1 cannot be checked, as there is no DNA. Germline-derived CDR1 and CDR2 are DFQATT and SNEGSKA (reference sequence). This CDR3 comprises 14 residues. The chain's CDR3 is CSAAGTEITYEQYF.

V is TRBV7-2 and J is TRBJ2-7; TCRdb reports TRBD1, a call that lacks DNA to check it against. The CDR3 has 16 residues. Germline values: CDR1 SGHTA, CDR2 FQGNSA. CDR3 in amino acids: CASSLELAGAVYEQYF.

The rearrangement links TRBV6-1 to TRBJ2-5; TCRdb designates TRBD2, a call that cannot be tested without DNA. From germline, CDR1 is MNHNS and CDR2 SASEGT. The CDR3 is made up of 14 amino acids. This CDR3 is CASRRGRLVLPQYF.

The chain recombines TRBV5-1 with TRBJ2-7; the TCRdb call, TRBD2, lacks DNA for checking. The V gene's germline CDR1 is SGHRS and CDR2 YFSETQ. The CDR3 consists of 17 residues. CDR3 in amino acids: CASKWTLAGVGPYEQYF. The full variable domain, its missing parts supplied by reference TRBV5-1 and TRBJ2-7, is KAGVTQTPRYLIKTRGQQVTLSCSPISGHRSVSWYQQTPGQGLQFLFEYFSETQRNKGNFPGRFSGRQFSNSRSEMNVSTLELGDSALYLCASKWTLAGVGPYEQYFGPGTRLTVT.

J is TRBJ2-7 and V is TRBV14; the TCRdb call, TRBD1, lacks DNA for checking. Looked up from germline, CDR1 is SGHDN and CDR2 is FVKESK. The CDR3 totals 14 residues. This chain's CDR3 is CASSQGGGVYEQYF.

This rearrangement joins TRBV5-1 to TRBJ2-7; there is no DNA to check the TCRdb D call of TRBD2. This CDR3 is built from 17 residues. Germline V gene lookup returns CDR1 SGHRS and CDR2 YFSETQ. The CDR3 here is CASSLSGATGLGYEQYF.

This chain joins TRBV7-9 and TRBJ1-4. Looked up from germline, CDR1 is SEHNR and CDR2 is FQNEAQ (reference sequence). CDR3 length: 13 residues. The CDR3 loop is CASSLGGDEKLFF.

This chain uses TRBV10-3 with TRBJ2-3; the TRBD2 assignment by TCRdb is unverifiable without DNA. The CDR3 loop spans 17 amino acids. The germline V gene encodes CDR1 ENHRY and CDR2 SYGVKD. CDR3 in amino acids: CAIMPSPDRDHTDTQYF.

This CDR3 reads CSAETSGRLNEQFF. The chain couples TRBV20-1 to TRBJ2-1; TCRdb outputs TRBD2, but without DNA this stays unchecked. From germline, CDR1 is DFQATT and CDR2 SNEGSKA (reference sequence). This CDR3 is 14 amino acids long.

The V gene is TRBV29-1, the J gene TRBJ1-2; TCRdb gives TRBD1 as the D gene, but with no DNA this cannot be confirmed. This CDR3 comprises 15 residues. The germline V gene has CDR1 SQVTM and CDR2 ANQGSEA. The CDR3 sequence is CSVEEPGYGNYGYTF.

The CDR3 sequence is CASSLARFRDRAYEQYF. The chain joins TRBV7-9 to TRBJ2-7; lacking DNA, the TRBD1 call made by TCRdb goes unchecked. The CDR3 loop spans 17 amino acids. Germline V gives CDR1 SEHNR, CDR2 FQNEAQ (reference sequence).

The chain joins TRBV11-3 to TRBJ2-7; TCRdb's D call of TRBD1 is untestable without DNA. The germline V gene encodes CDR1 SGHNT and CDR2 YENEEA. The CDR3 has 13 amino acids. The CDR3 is CASSLGTGSEQYF.

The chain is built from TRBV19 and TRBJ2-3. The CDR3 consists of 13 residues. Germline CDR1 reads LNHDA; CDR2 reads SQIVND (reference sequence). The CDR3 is CASSGVAGDTQYF.

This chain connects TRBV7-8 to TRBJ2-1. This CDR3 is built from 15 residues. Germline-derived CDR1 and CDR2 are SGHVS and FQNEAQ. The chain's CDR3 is CASSLEWVRYNEQFF.

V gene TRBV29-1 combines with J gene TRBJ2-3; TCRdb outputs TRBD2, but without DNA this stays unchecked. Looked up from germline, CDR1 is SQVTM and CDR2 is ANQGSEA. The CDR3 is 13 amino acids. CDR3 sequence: CSGGAGEVDTQYF.

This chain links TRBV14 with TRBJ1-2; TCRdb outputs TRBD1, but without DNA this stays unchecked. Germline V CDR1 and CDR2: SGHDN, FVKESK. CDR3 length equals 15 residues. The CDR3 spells CASSPRTGRNYGYTF.